Below, 20 T cell receptor beta chains from the same sample are listed, as sequenced in a study of T cells in Graves' hyperthyroidism and ophthalmopathy. From RNA transcripts, TCR beta CDR3 regions were amplified. A first-round RT-PCR of the TCR CDR3 used the HTBI primer set. TCRdb ran MiXCR on the multiplex PCR reads and lists one entry per CDR3 protein. The table shows over 500,000 distinct CDR3 sequences, with approximately 14% occurring only once. The specimen sequenced was blood. The receptors stem from a woman aged 35 to 49 with Graves' hyperthyroidism.

CDR3 bases: TGTGCCAGCAGCCAAGAGCCGAGACAGAATCCTCGCTACGAGCAGTACTTC. This codes for CASSQEPRQNPRYEQYF. The chain carries TRBV14 and TRBJ2-7; the D gene is possibly TRBD1 (5 bases). The V end was cut by 0 bases, the J end by 3 bases, with 18 bases between. CDR3 length: 17 amino acids. Germline assignment: CDR1 SGHDN and CDR2 FVKESK.

V is TRBV12-3 or TRBV12-4 and J is TRBJ1-5; D unresolved. This CDR3 has 15 amino acids. V was clipped by 2 bases and J by 6 bases, with 14 bases between them. In nucleotides, the CDR3 is TGTGCCAGCAGTTTAAACGTTTTGGCGGGTCAGCCCCAGCATTTT. Protein product: CASSLNVLAGQPQHF.

This clonotype showed up many times. This chain uses TRBV12-3 or TRBV12-4 with TRBJ2-2, with TRBD2 as a possible D gene (5 bases). The CDR3 is 17 residues long. V lost 4 bases and J lost 5, with 20 bases in between. The CDR3 sequence is CASSSWKAAFQTGELFF. The CDR3 DNA sequence: TGTGCCAGCAGTTCTTGGAAAGCGGCCTTTCAAACCGGGGAGCTGTTTTTT.

With respect to this clonotype: A much larger clone is a single base away; this may be a read error. The chain couples TRBV6-1 to TRBJ2-5; D call uncertain. Trimming removed 10 bases from V and 3 bases from J, with 24 bases in between. This CDR3 contains 16 residues. Germline CDR1 MNHNS, CDR2 SASEGT. The CDR3 loop is CATSPVDTLAKETQYF. CDR3 DNA sequence: TGTGCCACCAGCCCCGTTGACACCCTCGCCAAAGAGACCCAGTACTTC.

This clonotype was counted ten times or more. This chain connects TRBV28 to TRBJ1-4; no definite D call. The V gene lost 6 bases and the J gene lost 5 bases, with 7 bases spanning the gap. Looked up from germline, CDR1 is MDHEN and CDR2 is SYDVKM. This CDR3 is 12 amino acids long. The CDR3 region has the DNA TGTGCCAGCAGAGAGTGGAATGAAAAACTGTTTTTT. Protein: CASREWNEKLFF.

The sample holds many counts of this clonotype. The rearrangement joins TRBV27 to TRBJ2-7, with unresolved D. The V end lost 3 bases, the J end lost 0 bases, and 9 bases lay between the germline ends. Germline CDR1 is MNHEY and CDR2 is SMNVEV (reference sequence). CDR3 size: 14 residues. In DNA, the CDR3 is TGTGCCAGCAGTTTCAGTCGAAGCTCCTACGAGCAGTACTTC. It is translated as CASSFSRSSYEQYF.

This clonotype was counted many times. The chain links TRBV27 to TRBJ2-2, with a tentative D call TRBD2 (5 bases). V lost 2 bases, J lost 7 bases, and 14 bases lay in between. Germline CDR1 is MNHEY and CDR2 is SMNVEV (reference sequence). The length of the CDR3 is 15 residues. The CDR3 nucleotides read TGTGCCAGCAGTTTAATGGCAGTCGGGGTCGGGGAGCTGTTTTTT. Protein product: CASSLMAVGVGELFF.

In this sample, this clonotype turned up many times. The J gene is TRBJ1-6, the V gene TRBV20-1; 12 bases line up with TRBD1. V trimming: 3 bases; J trimming: 10 bases; junction bases outside the gene matches: 4. The germline CDR1 and CDR2 sequences are DFQATT and SNEGSKA (reference sequence). CDR3 length: 14 amino acids. CDR3 loop: CSARGQGAGSPLHF. In DNA, the CDR3 is TGCAGTGCTAGGGGACAGGGGGCGGGGTCACCCCTCCACTTT.

This clonotype showed up many times. The chain combines TRBV12-3 or TRBV12-4 with TRBJ2-3; no reliable D call. This CDR3 has 13 amino acids. Trimming took off 2 bases at V and 6 bases at J, with 9 bases between the two ends. In DNA, the CDR3 is TGTGCCAGCAGTTTAAGCTGGGCCGATACGCAGTATTTT. It is translated as CASSLSWADTQYF.

This clonotype came up many times. V gene TRBV7-9 combines with J gene TRBJ2-3; weak D call: TRBD1 (6 bases). The germline V gene has CDR1 SEHNR and CDR2 FQNEAQ (reference sequence). The CDR3 contains 15 residues. The V end was cut by 4 bases, the J end by 2 bases, with 13 bases between. DNA for the CDR3: TGTGCCAGCAGCTCGCAACAGGGATACACAGATACGCAGTATTTT. Protein: CASSSQQGYTDTQYF.

In its sample, this clonotype was seen a few times. The chain joins TRBV7-9 to TRBJ2-6, with unresolved D. Germline lookup yields CDR1 SEHNR and CDR2 FQNEAQ (reference sequence). Deletions cut 4 bases from V and 4 bases from J, with 11 bases between. The CDR3 sequence is 15 residues long. CDR3 in DNA: TGTGCCAGCAGCTCAGGAGTCGGGGGGGCCAACGTCCTGACTTTC. It translates to CASSSGVGGANVLTF.

This clonotype was found many times. This chain joins TRBV7-9 and TRBJ1-1; D is possibly TRBD1 (6 bases). Deletions cut 5 bases from V and 5 bases from J, with 15 bases between. The CDR3 length is 14 residues. Germline CDR1 SEHNR, CDR2 FQNEAQ (reference sequence). The CDR3, as DNA: TGTGCCAGCAGCACGTGGGGGCGGCTAACTGAAGCTTTCTTT. This codes for CASSTWGRLTEAFF.

This clonotype was seen at least ten times. The chain is built from TRBV7-3 and TRBJ2-1; D is unclear. The germline V gene encodes CDR1 SGHTA and CDR2 FQGTGA. Between the trimmed V and J ends, which lost 0 bases and 6 bases, there was a span of 9 bases. This CDR3 is built from 14 residues. For the CDR3, the DNA is TGTGCCAGCAGCTTAACGAGGTCGGCCAATGAGCAGTTCTTC. Residues: CASSLTRSANEQFF.

This clonotype was seen many times. The chain couples TRBV20-1 to TRBJ2-1; 7 positions agree with TRBD2. The germline V gene encodes CDR1 DFQATT and CDR2 SNEGSKA (reference sequence). This CDR3 has 16 amino acids. V shed 0 bases, J shed 7 bases, and the junction held 12 bases outside the gene matches. CDR3 loop: CSAREGGAGSFNEQFF. The CDR3 DNA follows: TGCAGTGCTAGAGAGGGAGGGGCGGGCTCCTTTAATGAGCAGTTCTTC.

This clonotype was observed many times. The chain carries TRBV2 and TRBJ2-3; 7 bases fit TRBD1. The J segment lost 6 bases and the V segment lost 2 bases, leaving 8 bases of the junction unmatched. The CDR3 is made up of 15 amino acids. Germline loops: CDR1 SNHLY, CDR2 FYNNEI. CDR3: CASSEWPGQRDTQYF. The CDR3 DNA reads TGTGCCAGCAGTGAATGGCCGGGACAGAGGGATACGCAGTATTTT.

The rearrangement links TRBV25-1 to TRBJ1-2; D is unclear. This CDR3 region has 15 residues. Germline V gene sequence: CDR1 MGHDK, CDR2 SYGVNS. The V end was cut by 1 base, the J end by 0 bases, with 9 bases between. The CDR3: CASSEWVEANYGYTF. DNA for the CDR3: TGTGCCAGCAGTGAATGGGTGGAAGCTAACTATGGCTACACCTTC.

The sample holds many counts of this clonotype. The chain joins TRBV25-1 to TRBJ1-1; unclear D gene. CDR1 and CDR2 from the germline V gene are MGHDK and SYGVNS. This CDR3 is 16 amino acids long. Trimming took off 4 bases at V and 1 base at J, with 16 bases between the two ends. DNA of the CDR3: TGTGCCAGCAGTGTTCACGAGGCAACGCCGAACACTGAAGCTTTCTTT. Its protein is CASSVHEATPNTEAFF.

Ten or more counts support this clonotype. The chain joins TRBV2 to TRBJ2-1; TRBD2 agrees at 7 bases. The J segment lost 1 base and the V segment lost 4 bases, leaving 13 bases of the junction unmatched. The CDR3 is made up of 18 amino acids. Germline values: CDR1 SNHLY, CDR2 FYNNEI. The CDR3 spells CASSAELGSSGSYNEQFF. CDR3 DNA sequence: TGTGCCAGCAGTGCCGAGCTGGGGTCTAGCGGATCCTACAATGAGCAGTTCTTC.

This clonotype came up many times. V and J are TRBV11-2 and TRBJ1-1, with D perhaps TRBD1 (5 bases). V was trimmed by 0 bases and J by 6 bases, leaving 11 bases between them. Germline V gene lookup returns CDR1 SGHAT and CDR2 FQNNGV. The CDR3 contains 14 residues. As DNA, the CDR3 is TGTGCCAGCAGCTTAGAGGGGACGGGAGCTGAAGCTTTCTTT. This encodes CASSLEGTGAEAFF.

Ten or more counts support this clonotype. The chain employs TRBV5-1 and TRBJ2-4; D ambiguous. Per germline, CDR1 SGHRS and CDR2 YFSETQ. V lost 7 bases and J lost 3, with 11 bases in between. This CDR3 spans 13 amino acids. The CDR3 sequence: CASSVAVKNIQYF. The DNA of the CDR3 is TGCGCCAGCTCCGTGGCGGTCAAAAACATTCAGTACTTC.